This TCR beta chain was documented in a study of shared clonotypes between healthy human individuals. Measured with immunoSEQ multiplex PCR; TCRdb has only the in-frame clones, and not every one. The sample comprises 1.5 million to 2.5 million clones, approximately 94% of which are singletons, and under 1.5% rests with the top ten. There are 10 residues in the CDR3. V was shortened by 6 bases and J by 5 bases, with 7 bases between the two germline ends. Germline V lookup: CDR1 DFQATT, CDR2 SNEGSKA (reference sequence). Naive CD8 isolation took CD45RO-negative cells positively selected for CCR7 and excluded terminally differentiated effector memory CD45RA+ cells.

The specimen sequenced was naive CD8+ T cells sorted from blood. The clonotype originates from a man between 18 and 35 years old in good health. The J gene is TRBJ2-5, the V gene TRBV20-1; D is uncertain. The CDR3 protein is CSAKSETQYF. In nucleotides, the CDR3 is TGCAGTGCGAAGAGTGAGACCCAGTACTTC.